These T cell receptor beta chains were read from a single sample in a study of cytomegalovirus exposure and HLA in healthy donors. Measured with immunoSEQ multiplex PCR; TCRdb has only the in-frame clones, and not every one. The sample lists 130,000 to 150,000 clones; over 65% were seen once. Sequenced sample: PBMCs. The source is a female donor in good health and CMV-seronegative. CDR3s include the opening cysteine and the closing phenylalanine or tryptophan. Fields, in order: clone size, V gene, D gene, J gene, CDR3 DNA, CDR3 protein. The D gene is left open where the match is weak. The size entry is marked missing in some rows and otherwise reads once, few, many or a size class.

size: .; V: TRBV19; D: TRBD2; J: TRBJ2-2; DNA: TGTGCCAGTAGCACCGGGACTAGCACCGGGGAGCTGTTTTTT; CDR3: CASSTGTSTGELFF
size: few; V: TRBV7-6; D: TRBD2; J: TRBJ2-7; DNA: TGTGCCAGCAGCTTAGTTGCTAGCGGGAGTGGCGAGCAGTACTTC; CDR3: CASSLVASGSGEQYF
size: .; V: TRBV28; D: TRBD1; J: TRBJ2-7; DNA: TGTGCCAGCAGTCCCCCGGGACAGCTTCACCCGAGCTCCTACGAGCAGTACTTC; CDR3: CASSPPGQLHPSSYEQYF
size: .; V: TRBV4-1; D: .; J: TRBJ1-2; DNA: TGCGCCAGCAGCCAAGAGGGCGCTCTGGGGACTGGACATGGCTACACCTTC; CDR3: CASSQEGALGTGHGYTF
size: .; V: TRBV10-3; D: TRBD1; J: TRBJ1-5; DNA: TGTGCCATCAAGGGGGCAGGGGTAAATCAGCCCCAGCATTTT; CDR3: CAIKGAGVNQPQHF
size: .; V: TRBV7-9; D: .; J: TRBJ1-5; DNA: TGTGCCAGCAGCCTCGACAGATTAGATCAGCCCCAGCATTTT; CDR3: CASSLDRLDQPQHF
size: medium-sized; V: TRBV7-9; D: TRBD1; J: TRBJ1-2; DNA: TGTGCCAGCAGCTCAGCCGGGACAGGGATTTACTATGGCTACACCTTC; CDR3: CASSSAGTGIYYGYTF
size: .; V: TRBV7-2; D: .; J: TRBJ1-1; DNA: TGTGCCAGCAGCCTCCGACAGAACACTGAAGCTTTCTTT; CDR3: CASSLRQNTEAFF
size: .; V: TRBV6-4; D: TRBD2; J: TRBJ2-7; DNA: TGTGCCCGCCATTGGAGCGGGGGGGCATACGAGCAGTACTTC; CDR3: CARHWSGGAYEQYF
size: .; V: TRBV5-1; D: .; J: TRBJ2-7; DNA: TGCGCCAGCAGCTCTAGCAGGGGCTCGGGTGAGCAGTACTTC; CDR3: CASSSSRGSGEQYF
size: .; V: TRBV9; D: TRBD1; J: TRBJ1-1; DNA: TGTGCCAGCAGCGTAGAGGGACAGAGGAACACTGAAGCTTTCTTT; CDR3: CASSVEGQRNTEAFF
size: .; V: TRBV5-1; D: .; J: TRBJ2-7; DNA: TGCGCCAGCAGCTTGGAGGCAGGGCTGGTCTACGAGCAGTACTTC; CDR3: CASSLEAGLVYEQYF
size: .; V: TRBV9; D: TRBD2; J: TRBJ2-1; DNA: TGTGCCAGCAGCGTAGCCTGGGGACTAGCGGGAGTTGGTGAGCAGTTCTTC; CDR3: CASSVAWGLAGVGEQFF
size: .; V: TRBV7-3; D: .; J: TRBJ1-5; DNA: TGTGCCACGGCGTTGGGGCTCAATCAGCCCCAGCATTTT; CDR3: CATALGLNQPQHF
size: .; V: TRBV7-8; D: TRBD1; J: TRBJ2-7; DNA: TGTGCCAGCAGCTCCGGGACAGTGACCTACGAGCAGTACTTC; CDR3: CASSSGTVTYEQYF
size: few; V: TRBV10-2; D: .; J: TRBJ1-5; DNA: TGCGCCAGCAGTGGACTCCCCGGAGGCAATCAGCCCCAGCATTTT; CDR3: CASSGLPGGNQPQHF
size: few; V: TRBV5-1; D: .; J: TRBJ1-5; DNA: TGCGCCAGCAGCTTGCAGGGGAATCAGCCCCAGCATTTT; CDR3: CASSLQGNQPQHF
size: .; V: TRBV5-1; D: TRBD1; J: TRBJ1-2; DNA: TGCGCCAGCAGCTTTAGTACAGGGGATCGGTATGGCTACACCTTC; CDR3: CASSFSTGDRYGYTF
size: .; V: TRBV7-2; D: .; J: TRBJ1-1; DNA: TGTGCCAGCAGCTTAGGAATCGAGCGGGTCTTT; CDR3: CASSLGIERVF
size: .; V: TRBV27; D: .; J: TRBJ1-2; DNA: TGTGCCAGCAGTTTAAAGGGCGGGAACTATGGCTACACCTTC; CDR3: CASSLKGGNYGYTF
size: .; V: TRBV30; D: TRBD2; J: TRBJ2-3; DNA: TGTGCCTGGAGTGTAAGGACTAGCGGTTCAGATACGCAGTATTTT; CDR3: CAWSVRTSGSDTQYF
size: .; V: TRBV2; D: TRBD2; J: TRBJ2-3; DNA: TGTGCCAGCAGACGGACTAGCGGGTTCAGCACAGATACGCAGTATTTT; CDR3: CASRRTSGFSTDTQYF
size: .; V: TRBV5-6; D: .; J: TRBJ1-4; DNA: TGTGCCAGCAGCTCCCAATCAGGGGCAACTAATGAAAAACTGTTTTTT; CDR3: CASSSQSGATNEKLFF
size: once; V: TRBV27; D: TRBD2; J: TRBJ2-2; DNA: TGTGCCAGCAGTCCCCGGCTAGCGGGCAGGTCCGCCGGGGAGCTGTTTTTT; CDR3: CASSPRLAGRSAGELFF
size: once; V: TRBV2; D: TRBD1; J: TRBJ1-1; DNA: TGTGCCAGCAGGATACAGGGGGCTGGTGAAGCTTTCTTT; CDR3: CASRIQGAGEAFF
size: .; V: TRBV27; D: TRBD2; J: TRBJ2-5; DNA: TGTGCCAGCCCAGTCAGGGCGAGCGGGAGGGCCTGTGAGACCCAGTACTTC; CDR3: CASPVRASGRACETQYF
size: .; V: TRBV7-8; D: TRBD1; J: TRBJ1-2; DNA: TGTGCCAGCAGCTTAGGACAGGGATCCAACTATGGCTACACCTTC; CDR3: CASSLGQGSNYGYTF
size: .; V: TRBV27; D: TRBD2; J: TRBJ2-7; DNA: TGTGCCAGCAGTCGGCGGGAGAAGGACTACGAGCAGTACTTC; CDR3: CASSRREKDYEQYF
size: .; V: TRBV5-8; D: .; J: TRBJ2-5; DNA: TGTGCCAGCAGGCGGTTTCGGCCACTAAAACAAGAGACCCAGTACTTC; CDR3: CASRRFRPLKQETQYF
size: .; V: TRBV27; D: TRBD1; J: TRBJ1-2; DNA: TGTGCCAGCAGTTTTATAGGGACAGGGGGCTCTAAGGGGAGGGGCTACACCTTC; CDR3: CASSFIGTGGSKGRGYTF
size: .; V: TRBV5-1; D: .; J: TRBJ2-3; DNA: TGCGCCAGCAGCTTGGCTGTGGGCGTTTCTAGCACAGATACGCAGTATTTT; CDR3: CASSLAVGVSSTDTQYF
size: once; V: TRBV7-2; D: TRBD1; J: TRBJ1-2; DNA: TGTGCCAGCAGCCGAAACGACAGGGCCTATGGCTACACCTTC; CDR3: CASSRNDRAYGYTF
size: many; V: TRBV10-3; D: .; J: TRBJ1-1; DNA: TGTGCCAACCGCAGGGAACCGAACACTGAAGCTTTCTTT; CDR3: CANRREPNTEAFF
size: .; V: TRBV4-1; D: TRBD1; J: TRBJ1-2; DNA: TGCGCCAGCAGCCAAGGATCCTCCCGGGACAGAAGCTGGCATAACTATGGCTACACCTTC; CDR3: CASSQGSSRDRSWHNYGYTF
size: .; V: TRBV29-1; D: .; J: TRBJ1-2; DNA: TGCAGCATCGAGTCGGGGAGGAGCTACACCTTC; CDR3: CSIESGRSYTF